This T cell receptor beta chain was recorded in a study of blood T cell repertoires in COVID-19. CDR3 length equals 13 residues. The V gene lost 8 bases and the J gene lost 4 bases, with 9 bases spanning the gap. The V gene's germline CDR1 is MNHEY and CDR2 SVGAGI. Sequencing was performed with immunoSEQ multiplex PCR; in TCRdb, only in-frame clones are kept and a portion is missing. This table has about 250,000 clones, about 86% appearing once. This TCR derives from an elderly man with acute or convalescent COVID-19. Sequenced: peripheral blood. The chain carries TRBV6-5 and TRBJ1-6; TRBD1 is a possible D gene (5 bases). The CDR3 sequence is CASGRVYNSPLHF. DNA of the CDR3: TGTGCCAGCGGCAGGGTTTATAATTCACCCCTCCACTTT.